The 8 T cell receptor beta chains listed next were all sequenced from one sample in a study of T cells in Graves' hyperthyroidism and ophthalmopathy (dated by TCRdb to the late 2010s). The protocol used for the library was multiplex PCR. Sequencer: Illumina HiSeq 2000. The TCR beta CDR3 regions were amplified from RNA transcripts. The first round of RT-PCR for the TCR CDR3 was performed with the HTBI primer set and the Qiagen OneStep RT-PCR kit. TCRdb reworked the public reads: Q25 trimming with fastp, MiXCR clone assembly, productive beta chains retained. Merged by CDR3 protein, the rows form single entries marked with the most common genes and DNA. Recorded for this sample are under 130,000 distinct CDR3 sequences; 47% of them occurred a single time. The top ten clonotypes cover roughly 24% of the sample. The sample consisted of blood. The receptors here all came from a man aged 40-49 years with Graves' hyperthyroidism.

This clonotype was seen ten or more times. The rearrangement joins TRBV9 to TRBJ2-3, with 8 bases fitting TRBD1. J was trimmed by 2 bases and V by 6 bases; bases with no gene match: 8. Germline CDR1 reads SGDLS; CDR2 reads YYNGEE. The CDR3 is made up of 15 amino acids. CDR3 DNA sequence: TGTGCCAGCAACCTGCCAGGGGGCTTCACAGATACGCAGTATTTT. Its translation is CASNLPGGFTDTQYF.

This chain connects TRBV2 to TRBJ2-7; TRBD2 matches at 7 bases. With 3 bases clipped from V and 3 bases from J, the junction kept 2 bases outside the gene matches. The CDR3 extends over 13 amino acids. Germline CDR1 is SNHLY and CDR2 is FYNNEI. CDR3 region: CASSDGGDYEQYF. The CDR3 DNA follows: TGTGCCAGCAGTGATGGGGGGGACTACGAGCAGTACTTC.

As regards this clonotype: This clone may be a read error of a much larger clone one base away. The chain's CDR3 is CASSSPAGVIYNEQSF. In nucleotides, the CDR3 is TGTGCCAGCAGCTCCCCGGCGGGAGTTATATACAATGAGCAGTCCTTC. The V gene is TRBV7-2, the J gene TRBJ2-1; 7 bases are a match to TRBD2. From germline, CDR1 is SGHTA and CDR2 FQGNSA. The CDR3 sequence is 16 residues long. Variable domain in full (rest from reference TRBV7-2 and TRBJ2-1): GAGVSQSPSNKVTEKGKDVELRCDPISGHTALYWYRQSLGQGLEFLIYFQGNSAPDKSGLPSDRFSAERTGGSVSTLTIQRTQQEDSAVYLCASSSPAGVIYNEQSFGPGTRLTVL.

V is TRBV7-9 and J is TRBJ1-1, with D hard to call. Germline V gives CDR1 SEHNR, CDR2 FQNEAQ (reference sequence). With 8 bases removed from V and 3 bases from J, the gap between germline ends came to 16 bases. The CDR3 extends over 14 amino acids. The CDR3 is CASSPPNRDTEAFF. CDR3 bases: TGTGCCAGCTCACCCCCCAATCGTGACACTGAAGCTTTCTTT.

V and J are TRBV30 and TRBJ2-7, with 14 nucleotides matching TRBD2. The CDR3 length is 15 residues. The V and J ends lost 8 bases and 4 bases, in that order; junction bases with no gene match: 10. Per germline, CDR1 GTSNPN and CDR2 SVGIG (reference sequence). The CDR3 coding sequence is TGTGCCCCCCCACCCGGGACTAGCGGGAGTTACGAGCAGTACTTC. This sequence encodes CAPPPGTSGSYEQYF. The complete variable domain, with remaining parts taken from reference TRBV30 and TRBJ2-7, reads SQTIHQWPATLVQPVGSPLSLECTVEGTSNPNLYWYRQAAGRGLQLLFYSVGIGQISSEVPQNLSASRPQDRQFILSSKKLLLSDSGFYLCAPPPGTSGSYEQYFGPGTRLTVT.

The chain recombines TRBV7-3 with TRBJ2-2, with D unclear. CDR3 size: 13 residues. Germline CDR1 reads SGHTA; CDR2 reads FQGTGA. With 4 bases removed from V and 5 bases from J, the gap between germline ends came to 8 bases. The CDR3: CASSSMGTGELFF. The CDR3, as DNA: TGTGCCAGCAGCTCGATGGGGACCGGGGAGCTGTTTTTT.

The chain uses TRBV7-9 and TRBJ1-3; 8 nucleotides match TRBD1. Germline trimming cut 5 bases from V and 4 bases from J; bases unmatched to any gene: 4. The germline CDR1 and CDR2 sequences are SEHNR and FQNEAQ (reference sequence). The CDR3 is 14 amino acids. CDR3 loop: CASSAAGGGNTIYF. The CDR3 nucleotides are TGTGCCAGCAGCGCCGCAGGGGGCGGAAACACCATATATTTT. Combining the CDR3 with reference TRBV7-9 and TRBJ1-3 gives the whole variable domain DTGVSQNPRHKITKRGQNVTFRCDPISEHNRLYWYRQTLGQGPEFLTYFQNEAQLEKSRLLSDRFSAERPKGSFSTLEIQRTEQGDSAMYLCASSAAGGGNTIYFGEGSWLTVV.

This chain uses TRBV7-9 with TRBJ2-2, with 10 positions matching TRBD2. Per the germline V gene, CDR1 is SEHNR and CDR2 is FQNEAQ (reference sequence). J lost 2 bases, V lost 1 base, and 10 bases had no gene match. This CDR3 spans 19 amino acids. This CDR3 reads CASSLDLLASGSNTGELFF. CDR3 sequence (DNA): TGTGCCAGCAGCTTAGATCTGTTGGCTAGCGGGAGCAACACCGGGGAGCTGTTTTTT.